The subject of this entry is one T cell receptor (beta chain). The data were produced by immunoSEQ multiplex PCR, yet TCRdb's version contains in-frame clones alone and is incomplete. Of 25,000 to 40,000 clones listed, approximately 88% are singletons. This specimen comes from a study of T cell changes during pregnancy in multiple sclerosis. The TCR sequence derives from a female donor with multiple sclerosis, enrolled in a pregnancy study. The sample here was CD8+ T cells from peripheral blood mononuclear cells, taken before pregnancy.

CDR3: CASSQGPSGSYNEQFF. The CDR3 bases are TGTGCCAGCAGCCAGGGACCTAGCGGCTCCTACAATGAGCAGTTCTTC. The chain joins TRBV4-2 to TRBJ2-1, with TRBD2 matching over 7 bases. J lost 0 bases, V lost 3 bases, and 5 bases had no gene match. The CDR3 consists of 16 residues. In germline, CDR1 is LGHNA, CDR2 YNFKEQ.